The 27 T cell receptor beta chains below all came from one sample that was sequenced in a study of monozygotic twins with inflammatory bowel disease. After re-calling the 5' RACE reads, TCRdb lists one entry per CDR3 protein, DNA absent. The sample includes about 450,000 distinct CDR3 sequences. Sequencing was performed on blood. The receptors originated from a human donor with ulcerative colitis or Crohn's disease, or a healthy co-twin of an affected twin (not recorded which).

The chain carries TRBV6-5 and TRBJ1-1; the TCRdb D gene call, TRBD1, has no DNA to confirm it. Germline loops: CDR1 MNHEY, CDR2 SVGAGI. The CDR3 covers 15 residues. The CDR3 region is CASITPEGAGTEAFF.

The genes are TRBV7-8 and TRBJ1-6; the TRBD1 assignment by TCRdb is unverifiable without DNA. Germline CDR1 reads SGHVS; CDR2 reads FQNEAQ. This CDR3 is 14 amino acids long. This CDR3 is CASSLRTANSPLHF.

The chain joins TRBV29-1 to TRBJ2-2; TCRdb selects TRBD1, and the lack of DNA leaves this call unchecked. Per germline, CDR1 SQVTM and CDR2 ANQGSEA. The CDR3 runs to 16 residues. CDR3 amino acids: CSVGGYGGANTGELFF.

V gene TRBV7-2 combines with J gene TRBJ2-3; TCRdb's D call, TRBD2, is unchecked because there is no DNA. The CDR3 has 13 amino acids. The germline V gene has CDR1 SGHTA and CDR2 FQGNSA. The CDR3 here is CASTWGPTDTQYF.

CDR3 amino acids: CASSYRPTGYEQYF. The V call is TRBV6-5, the J call TRBJ2-7; TCRdb names TRBD1, which stays unverified in the absence of DNA. The CDR3 contains 14 residues. The germline V gene encodes CDR1 MNHEY and CDR2 SVGAGI.

The chain carries TRBV29-1 and TRBJ2-3; TCRdb's D call, TRBD1, is unchecked because there is no DNA. Germline CDR1 SQVTM, CDR2 ANQGSEA. This CDR3 has 13 residues. The CDR3 spells CSMGGVDTDTQYF.

This chain links TRBV5-5 with TRBJ2-7; TCRdb's D call of TRBD2 is untestable without DNA. The germline CDR1 and CDR2 sequences are SGHKS and YYEKEE (reference sequence). The CDR3 extends over 15 amino acids. The CDR3 loop is CASSLGPPGFREQYF.

The chain links TRBV20-1 to TRBJ2-1; without DNA, the TCRdb call of TRBD1 cannot be checked. Germline loops: CDR1 DFQATT, CDR2 SNEGSKA (reference sequence). The CDR3 has 16 residues. CDR3 protein: CSARVPGGVGYNEQFF.

The V gene is TRBV5-1, the J gene TRBJ2-1; without DNA, the TCRdb call of TRBD1 cannot be checked. The germline V gene has CDR1 SGHRS and CDR2 YFSETQ. The CDR3 sequence is 16 residues long. This CDR3 reads CASSSQGGRTVNEQFF.

The chain links TRBV5-5 to TRBJ2-1; the D gene TCRdb calls, TRBD2, cannot be checked with no DNA. The CDR3 is 15 amino acids. CDR1 is SGHKS, CDR2 YYEKEE, per germline (reference sequence). This chain's CDR3 is CASSFAGTRNNEQFF.

V is TRBV12-3 or TRBV12-4 and J is TRBJ2-1; the D gene TCRdb calls, TRBD2, cannot be checked with no DNA. This CDR3 comprises 14 residues. The CDR3 reads CASSFREGYNEQFF.

This rearrangement joins TRBV3-1 to TRBJ2-3; TCRdb's assignment of TRBD2 cannot be checked, as there is no DNA. In germline, CDR1 is LGHDT, CDR2 YNNKEL (reference sequence). The CDR3 is 17 amino acids. CDR3 amino acids: CASSQAGTSGPTDTQYF.

The genes are TRBV5-5 and TRBJ2-7; TCRdb proposes TRBD1, but this gene call is untestable without DNA. The germline V gene encodes CDR1 SGHKS and CDR2 YYEKEE (reference sequence). This CDR3 region has 18 residues. CDR3 sequence reads: CASSSHEGRQAPRYEQYF.

The genes are TRBV20-1 and TRBJ1-4; TCRdb lists TRBD1, though no DNA is available to test this call. This CDR3 is built from 16 residues. CDR1 and CDR2 (germline): DFQATT, SNEGSKA (reference sequence). The CDR3 is CSAPLGGHATNEKLFF.

The genes are TRBV7-2 and TRBJ2-3; TCRdb names TRBD2, which stays unverified in the absence of DNA. The CDR3 has 14 residues. Germline V gene lookup returns CDR1 SGHTA and CDR2 FQGNSA. The chain's CDR3 is CASSSGSNRDTQYF.

The chain joins TRBV12-3 or TRBV12-4 to TRBJ2-1; TCRdb lists TRBD1, though no DNA is available to test this call. The CDR3 runs 15 residues. CDR3 in amino acids: CARKGGGSSYNEQFF.

This sequence joins TRBV3-1 and TRBJ2-5. The CDR3 sequence is 13 residues long. Looked up from germline, CDR1 is LGHDT and CDR2 is YNNKEL (reference sequence). This CDR3 reads CASSLQHQETQYF.

The J gene is TRBJ2-1, the V gene TRBV4-1; with no DNA, the TCRdb D assignment of TRBD1 cannot be verified. Germline V gives CDR1 MGHRA, CDR2 YSYEKL. The CDR3 runs to 15 residues. CDR3: CASSLLQGSYNEQFF.

This chain links TRBV7-2 with TRBJ2-7. CDR1 is SGHTA and CDR2 is FQGNSA in the germline V gene. This CDR3 is built from 14 residues. This chain's CDR3 is CASSLEGETYEQYF. Full variable domain (rest looked up from reference TRBV7-2 and TRBJ2-7): GAGVSQSPSNKVTEKGKDVELRCDPISGHTALYWYRQSLGQGLEFLIYFQGNSAPDKSGLPSDRFSAERTGGSVSTLTIQRTQQEDSAVYLCASSLEGETYEQYFGPGTRLTVT.

The chain links TRBV20-1 to TRBJ2-1; TCRdb's D call of TRBD2 is untestable without DNA. In germline, CDR1 is DFQATT, CDR2 SNEGSKA (reference sequence). This CDR3 contains 14 residues. The CDR3 sequence: CSAPAAGGSNEQFF.

The chain carries TRBV13 and TRBJ2-1; TCRdb outputs TRBD1, but without DNA this stays unchecked. CDR1 and CDR2 from the germline V gene are PRHDT and FYEKMQ (reference sequence). The CDR3 loop spans 15 amino acids. CDR3 region: CASSPNLGGAYEQFF.

The chain carries TRBV10-3 and TRBJ2-1. Germline loops: CDR1 ENHRY, CDR2 SYGVKD. The CDR3 is 13 residues long. CDR3 sequence: CAISEAAYNEQFF.

The CDR3 spells CASRRQGAFYGYTF. The genes are TRBV2 and TRBJ1-2; as DNA is missing, the TRBD1 call by TCRdb cannot be tested. CDR1 and CDR2 from the germline V gene are SNHLY and FYNNEI. The CDR3 has 14 amino acids.

J is TRBJ2-7 and V is TRBV5-1; as DNA is missing, the TRBD1 call by TCRdb cannot be tested. The CDR3 length is 16 residues. Germline CDR1 reads SGHRS; CDR2 reads YFSETQ. The CDR3 spells CASSLGGARSSYEQYF.

The rearrangement joins TRBV6-5 to TRBJ2-5; there is no DNA to check the TCRdb D call of TRBD2. CDR1 is MNHEY and CDR2 is SVGAGI in the germline V gene. The CDR3 is 15 residues long. The CDR3 sequence: CASSYRRDFQETQYF.

V gene TRBV20-1 combines with J gene TRBJ2-1; the D call from TCRdb, TRBD2, cannot be confirmed without DNA. The CDR3 has 15 amino acids. Germline V CDR1 and CDR2: DFQATT, SNEGSKA (reference sequence). This CDR3 is CSAPPSTSGGNEQFF.

The V and J genes are TRBV29-1 and TRBJ2-1; TCRdb picks TRBD2, but there is no DNA to check that call. Germline V gene lookup returns CDR1 SQVTM and CDR2 ANQGSEA. This CDR3 is built from 13 residues. CDR3 residues: CSVASGGYNEQFF.